This TCR beta chain was sequenced in a study of blood T cell repertoires in COVID-19. The wider study: There were acute and convalescent COVID-19 samples, and they came from the United States, Italy and Spain. Sources were T cells, B-cell-depleted T cells, or PBMCs; the material itself was cDNA or gDNA.

In the original workflow: Estimation of nucleated cell counts was performed using reference gene primer amplification. TCRdb's copy holds only in-frame clones and misses some; the assay was immunoSEQ multiplex PCR. For V, J and clone size, that table is used; D and trimming come from the DNA. Among fewer than 300,000 clones listed, 65% to 90% were seen once. Per the germline V gene, CDR1 is DFQATT and CDR2 is SNEGSKA (reference sequence). The V end lost 3 bases, the J end lost 4 bases, and 16 bases lay between the germline ends. This CDR3 comprises 15 residues. The chain combines TRBV20-1 with TRBJ1-5; D gene ambiguous. The sequencing input was peripheral blood. This TCR came from a human donor in a cohort sampled during active COVID-19. DNA of the CDR3: TGCAGTGCTAGTCAATCTACCAACCCGAATCAGCCCCAGCATTTT. Its translation: CSASQSTNPNQPQHF.